Following are 13 T cell receptor beta chains from one sample sequenced in a study of shared clonotypes between healthy human individuals. Using immunoSEQ multiplex PCR, the repertoire was profiled, and TCRdb retains in-frame clones only, with some absent. The sample lists 2 million to 2.5 million clones; nearly 97% were seen once. Sequencing was carried out using naive CD4+ T cells sorted from blood. Subset described: CD45RA+ positively selected. The receptors derive from a young man in good health.

This clone was seen a single time. The chain links TRBV12-5 to TRBJ1-1; 7 positions match TRBD1. V lost 6 bases to trimming and J lost 2 bases; unmatched junction nucleotides: 6. Germline-derived CDR1 and CDR2 are LGHNT and FRNRAP. The length of the CDR3 is 14 residues. The CDR3 region is CASGGDRRNTEAFF. As DNA, the CDR3 is TGTGCTAGTGGGGGGGACAGAAGAAACACTGAAGCTTTCTTT. Full variable domain (rest looked up from reference TRBV12-5 and TRBJ1-1): DARVTQTPRHKVTEMGQEVTMRCQPILGHNTVFWYRQTMMQGLELLAYFRNRAPLDDSGMPKDRFSAEMPDATLATLKIQPSEPRDSAVYFCASGGDRRNTEAFFGQGTRLTVV.

This clone was seen a handful of times. V gene TRBV11-2 combines with J gene TRBJ1-6; tentatively, D is TRBD1 (5 bases). The germline V gene encodes CDR1 SGHAT and CDR2 FQNNGV. The CDR3 consists of 15 residues. V was shortened by 1 base and J by 5 bases, with 9 bases between the two germline ends. The CDR3 DNA is TGTGCCAGCAGCTTAGTGTGGGGGAATAATTCACCCCTCCACTTT. Translating gives CASSLVWGNNSPLHF.

The chain uses TRBV9 and TRBJ1-1; tentative D call: TRBD1 (6 bases). This CDR3 comprises 15 residues. V lost 0 bases, J lost 1 base, and 10 bases lay in between. Germline lookup yields CDR1 SGDLS and CDR2 YYNGEE. As DNA, the CDR3 is TGTGCCAGCAGCGTAGTTCCGGACAGGAACACTGAAGCTTTCTTT. Translation: CASSVVPDRNTEAFF. Supplemented by reference TRBV9 and TRBJ1-1, the full variable domain reads DSGVTQTPKHLITATGQRVTLRCSPRSGDLSVYWYQQSLDQGLQFLIQYYNGEERAKGNILERFSAQQFPDLHSELNLSSLELGDSALYFCASSVVPDRNTEAFFGQGTRLTVV.

In its sample, this clone was seen once. The J gene is TRBJ2-4, the V gene TRBV2; the D is unclear. The germline V and J ends were trimmed by 10 bases and 3 bases, with 13 bases remaining between them. This CDR3 has 13 residues. Germline lookup yields CDR1 SNHLY and CDR2 FYNNEI. This chain's CDR3 is CATGGDGKNIQYF. The CDR3 DNA follows: TGTGCCACCGGTGGGGATGGCAAAAACATTCAGTACTTC.

The chain combines TRBV28 with TRBJ2-7; either TRBD1 or TRBD2 may supply D (6 bases each). V was pared by 2 bases and J by 8 bases, with 13 bases between. Germline CDR1 MDHEN, CDR2 SYDVKM. The CDR3 has 13 residues. The CDR3 DNA reads as TGTGCCAGCAGTTTAAGGCGGGACACCAAGCAGTACTTC. This sequence encodes CASSLRRDTKQYF.

The chain has TRBV19 and TRBJ1-1; 7 bases fit TRBD1. V lost 4 bases and J lost 1; bases outside the gene matches: 3. The germline gives CDR1 LNHDA, CDR2 SQIVND (reference sequence). This CDR3 region has 14 residues. CDR3 sequence (DNA): TGTGCCAGTAGTAAAGCAGGGGGGAACACTGAAGCTTTCTTT. Translation gives CASSKAGGNTEAFF.

The chain uses TRBV4-3 and TRBJ1-2; 12 positions agree with TRBD1. This CDR3 is 15 amino acids long. Germline trimming cut 1 base from V and 7 bases from J; bases unmatched to any gene: 4. Germline values: CDR1 LGHNA, CDR2 YSLEER. The CDR3 DNA is TGCGCCAGCAGCCAAGGGGACAGGGGGCCGGGTGGCTACACCTTC. This gives the protein CASSQGDRGPGGYTF.

The J gene is TRBJ2-7, the V gene TRBV9, with 8 bases that match TRBD1. Germline trimming cut 3 bases from V and 2 bases from J; bases unmatched to any gene: 4. The CDR3 is made up of 14 amino acids. The germline V gene has CDR1 SGDLS and CDR2 YYNGEE. The chain's CDR3 is CASSGGQETYEQYF. In DNA form, the CDR3 reads TGTGCCAGCAGCGGGGGACAGGAGACCTACGAGCAGTACTTC.

The chain has TRBV5-1 and TRBJ2-7; D is perhaps TRBD2 (5 bases). V dropped 3 bases and J dropped 0 bases, with 13 bases sitting between them. Germline CDR1 is SGHRS and CDR2 is YFSETQ. The CDR3 spans 15 residues. CDR3 in DNA: TGCGCCAGCAGCTCGTATCGGGGAAGCTCCTACGAGCAGTACTTC. It is translated as CASSSYRGSSYEQYF.

The chain has TRBV4-1 and TRBJ1-2; D is unresolved. This CDR3 comprises 12 residues. From germline, CDR1 is MGHRA and CDR2 YSYEKL. The V gene lost 2 bases and the J gene lost 5 bases, with 6 bases spanning the gap. CDR3 protein: CASSQNGYGYTF. The CDR3, as DNA: TGCGCCAGCAGCCAAAACGGGTATGGCTACACCTTC.

A note on this clone: This sample also contains other DNA sequences that code for the same CDR3. The chain combines TRBV5-4 with TRBJ1-4; possible D gene TRBD1, 5 bases. V gave up 0 bases and J gave up 8 bases, with 11 bases separating them. The CDR3 extends over 14 amino acids. CDR1 SGHNT and CDR2 YYREEE come from the germline V gene (reference sequence). CDR3 bases: TGTGCCAGCAGCTTGGCAGGGCCAGGGGAAAAACTGTTTTTT. Its protein product is CASSLAGPGEKLFF.

The V and J genes are TRBV7-9 and TRBJ2-1; TRBD2 matches 12 bases. V was pared by 0 bases and J by 7 bases, with 4 bases of the junction left unmatched. The CDR3 is made up of 16 amino acids. In germline, CDR1 is SEHNR, CDR2 FQNEAQ (reference sequence). The CDR3 DNA is TGTGCCAGCAGCTTAGCGACCGGGACTAGCGGGAATGAGCAGTTCTTC. It yields the protein CASSLATGTSGNEQFF.

V usage is TRBV27 and J usage is TRBJ2-7, with D possibly TRBD1 on 5 matching bases. V was cut by 6 bases and J by 1 base, with 25 bases left in between. This CDR3 is 18 amino acids long. In germline, CDR1 is MNHEY, CDR2 SMNVEV (reference sequence). The DNA for the CDR3 is TGTGCCAGCAGCCCCCTTCCCTGGGGCAGGGCTTGGTCCTACGAGCAGTACTTC. Protein: CASSPLPWGRAWSYEQYF.